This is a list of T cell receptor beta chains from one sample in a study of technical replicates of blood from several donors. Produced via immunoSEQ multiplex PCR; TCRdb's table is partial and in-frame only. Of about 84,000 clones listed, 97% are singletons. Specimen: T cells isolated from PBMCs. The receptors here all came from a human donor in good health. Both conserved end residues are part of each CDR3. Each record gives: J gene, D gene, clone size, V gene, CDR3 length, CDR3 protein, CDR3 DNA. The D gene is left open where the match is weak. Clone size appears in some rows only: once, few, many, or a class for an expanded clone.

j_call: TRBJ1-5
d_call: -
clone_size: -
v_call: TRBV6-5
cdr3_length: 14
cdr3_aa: CASKSGQGNQPQHF
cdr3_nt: TGTGCCAGCAAATCGGGGCAGGGGAATCAGCCCCAGCATTTT

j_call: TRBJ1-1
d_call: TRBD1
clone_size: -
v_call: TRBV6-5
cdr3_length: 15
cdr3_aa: CASSYSPTGTVEAFF
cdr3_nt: TGTGCCAGCAGTTACAGTCCGACCGGGACAGTAGAAGCTTTCTTT

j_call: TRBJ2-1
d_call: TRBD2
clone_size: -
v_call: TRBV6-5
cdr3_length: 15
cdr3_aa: CASSRTSGSFSEQFF
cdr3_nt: TGTGCCAGCAGTCGGACTAGCGGGAGCTTTAGTGAGCAGTTCTTC

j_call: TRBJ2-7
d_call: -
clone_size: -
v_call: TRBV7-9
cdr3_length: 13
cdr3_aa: CASQVGGSYEQYF
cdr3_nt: TGTGCCAGTCAGGTAGGGGGCTCCTACGAGCAGTACTTC

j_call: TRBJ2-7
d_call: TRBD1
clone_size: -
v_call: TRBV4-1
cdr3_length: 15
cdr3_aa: CASSQETGLSYEQYF
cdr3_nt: TGCGCCAGCAGCCAAGAGACAGGGCTCTCCTACGAGCAGTACTTC

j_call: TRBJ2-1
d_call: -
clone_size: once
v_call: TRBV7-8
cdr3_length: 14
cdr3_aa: CASSPRQVGNEQFF
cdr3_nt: TGTGCCAGCAGCCCCAGACAGGTTGGCAATGAGCAGTTCTTC

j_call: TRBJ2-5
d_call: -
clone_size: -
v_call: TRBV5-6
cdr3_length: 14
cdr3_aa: CASSWKSGVPIEYF
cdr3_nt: TGTGCCAGCAGCTGGAAATCAGGGGTCCCGATAGAATACTTC

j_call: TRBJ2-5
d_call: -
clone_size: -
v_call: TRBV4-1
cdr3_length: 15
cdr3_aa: CASSPPLEGQETQYF
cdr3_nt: TGCGCCAGCAGCCCACCGCTAGAGGGTCAAGAGACCCAGTACTTC

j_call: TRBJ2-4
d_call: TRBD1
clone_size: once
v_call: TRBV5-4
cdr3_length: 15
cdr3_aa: CASSLGQGAKNIQYF
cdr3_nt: TGTGCCAGCAGCTTGGGACAGGGGGCCAAAAACATTCAGTACTTC

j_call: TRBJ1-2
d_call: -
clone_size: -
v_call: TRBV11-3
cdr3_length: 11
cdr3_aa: CASLYWDSYTF
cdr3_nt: TGTGCCAGCCTCTATTGGGACAGCTACACCTTC